This T cell receptor (beta chain) stems from a study of cytomegalovirus exposure and HLA in healthy donors. Broader study findings: Some TCR beta chains (roughly 150 of them) were listed as cytomegalovirus-associated. In vitro testing confirmed a few CMV-associated chains as specific for CMV antigens. In the roughly 110 validation repertoires, approximately 94% of cluster scores exceeded 0, per a later analysis.

This clone was recorded a few times. Its cognate antigen is unknown. After removal of 5 bases from V and 6 bases from J, the junction contained 9 bases not matched to a gene. Germline assignment: CDR1 MNHEY and CDR2 SMNVEV (reference sequence). The CDR3 loop spans 14 amino acids. Method: immunoSEQ multiplex PCR; TCRdb's copy keeps in-frame clones and lacks some. The table has 220,000 or so clones, roughly 87% seen once. This clonotype was obtained from a young woman in good health and CMV-seropositive. Input material: PBMCs. J is TRBJ2-7 and V is TRBV27, with 8 bases aligning to TRBD2. CDR3 coding DNA: TGTGCCAGCAGTCGGAGCGGGAGCTCAGGCGAGCAGTACTTC. It specifies CASSRSGSSGEQYF.